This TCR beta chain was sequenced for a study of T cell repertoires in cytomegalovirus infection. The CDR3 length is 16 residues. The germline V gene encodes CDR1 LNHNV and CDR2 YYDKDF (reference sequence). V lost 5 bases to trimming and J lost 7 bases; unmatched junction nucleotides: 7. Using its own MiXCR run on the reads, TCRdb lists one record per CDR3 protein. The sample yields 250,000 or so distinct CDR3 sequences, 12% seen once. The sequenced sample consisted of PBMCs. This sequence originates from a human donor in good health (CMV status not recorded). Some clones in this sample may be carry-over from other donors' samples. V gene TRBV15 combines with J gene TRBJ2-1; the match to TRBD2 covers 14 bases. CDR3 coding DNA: TGTGCCACCAGCTCCTGGACTAGCGGGAGGTTGAATGAGCAGTTCTTC. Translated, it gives CATSSWTSGRLNEQFF.